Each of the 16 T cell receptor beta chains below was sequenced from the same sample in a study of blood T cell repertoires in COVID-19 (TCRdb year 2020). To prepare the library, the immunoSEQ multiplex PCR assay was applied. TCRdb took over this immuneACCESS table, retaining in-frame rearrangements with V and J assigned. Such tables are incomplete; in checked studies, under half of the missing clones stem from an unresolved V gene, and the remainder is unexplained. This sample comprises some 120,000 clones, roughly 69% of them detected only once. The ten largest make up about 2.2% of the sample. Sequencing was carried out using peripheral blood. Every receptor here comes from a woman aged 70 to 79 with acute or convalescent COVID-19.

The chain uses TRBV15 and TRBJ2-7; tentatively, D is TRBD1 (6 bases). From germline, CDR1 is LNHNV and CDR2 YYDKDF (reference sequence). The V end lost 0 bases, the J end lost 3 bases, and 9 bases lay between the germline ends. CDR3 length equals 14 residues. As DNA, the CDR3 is TGTGCCACCAGCAGAGACAGGGGCCTCTACGAGCAGTACTTC. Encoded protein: CATSRDRGLYEQYF.

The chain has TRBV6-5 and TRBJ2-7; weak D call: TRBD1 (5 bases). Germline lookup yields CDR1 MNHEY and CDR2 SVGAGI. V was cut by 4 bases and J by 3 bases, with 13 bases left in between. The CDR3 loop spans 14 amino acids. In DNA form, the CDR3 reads TGTGCCAGCAGTTCCGTTCAGGGTAACTACGAGCAGTACTTC. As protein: CASSSVQGNYEQYF.

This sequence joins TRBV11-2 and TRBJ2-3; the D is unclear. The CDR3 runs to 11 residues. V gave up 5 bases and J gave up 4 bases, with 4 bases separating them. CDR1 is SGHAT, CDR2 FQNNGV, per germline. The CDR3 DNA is TGTGCCAGCAGCGGCTCAGATACGCAGTATTTT. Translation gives CASSGSDTQYF.

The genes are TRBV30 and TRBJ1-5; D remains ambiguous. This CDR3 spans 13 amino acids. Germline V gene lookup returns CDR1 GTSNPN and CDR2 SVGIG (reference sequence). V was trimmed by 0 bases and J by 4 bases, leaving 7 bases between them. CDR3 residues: CAWSVQPNQPQHF. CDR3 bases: TGTGCCTGGAGTGTACAGCCTAATCAGCCCCAGCATTTT.

CDR3 protein: CASVRQSYNSPLHF. For the CDR3, the DNA is TGTGCCAGCGTACGACAGAGCTATAATTCACCCCTCCACTTT. J is TRBJ1-6 and V is TRBV2; tentative D call: TRBD1 (5 bases). CDR1 and CDR2 from the germline V gene are SNHLY and FYNNEI. The CDR3 covers 14 residues. Trimming cost V 8 bases and J 3 bases, with 11 bases left between them.

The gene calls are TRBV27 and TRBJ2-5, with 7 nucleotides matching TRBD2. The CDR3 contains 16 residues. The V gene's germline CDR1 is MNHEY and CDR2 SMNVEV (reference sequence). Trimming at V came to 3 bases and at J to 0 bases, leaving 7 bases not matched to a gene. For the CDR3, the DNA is TGTGCCAGCAGTTTCCTCGAGCGGGATTACCAAGAGACCCAGTACTTC. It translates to CASSFLERDYQETQYF.

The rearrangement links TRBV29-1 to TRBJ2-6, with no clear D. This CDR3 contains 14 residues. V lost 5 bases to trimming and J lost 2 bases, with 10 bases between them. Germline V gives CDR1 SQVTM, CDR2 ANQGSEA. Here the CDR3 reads CSVRVGTGANVLTF. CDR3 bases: TGCAGCGTTCGGGTTGGAACTGGGGCCAACGTCCTGACTTTC.

CDR3 in amino acids: CASRQGSPNQPQHF. CDR3 DNA sequence: TGTGCCAGCAGACAGGGGAGCCCCAATCAGCCCCAGCATTTT. The chain joins TRBV6-6 to TRBJ1-5, with 7 nucleotides matching TRBD1. CDR1 and CDR2 (germline): MNHNY, SVGAGI (reference sequence). CDR3 length: 14 amino acids. Trimming at V came to 6 bases and at J to 3 bases, leaving 5 bases not matched to a gene.

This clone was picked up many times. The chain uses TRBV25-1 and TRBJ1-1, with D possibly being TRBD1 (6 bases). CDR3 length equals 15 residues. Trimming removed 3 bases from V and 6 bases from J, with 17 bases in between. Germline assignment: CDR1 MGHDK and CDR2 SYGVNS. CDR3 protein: CASSDHTGRGSEAFF. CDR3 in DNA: TGTGCCAGCAGTGATCACACAGGGCGAGGATCTGAAGCTTTCTTT.

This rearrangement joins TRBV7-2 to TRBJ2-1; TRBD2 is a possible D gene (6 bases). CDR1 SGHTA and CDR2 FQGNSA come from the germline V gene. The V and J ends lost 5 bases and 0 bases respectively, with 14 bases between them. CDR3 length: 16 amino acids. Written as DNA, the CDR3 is TGTGCCAGCAGCCTCTCGGTAGCGGACTCCTACAATGAGCAGTTCTTC. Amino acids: CASSLSVADSYNEQFF.

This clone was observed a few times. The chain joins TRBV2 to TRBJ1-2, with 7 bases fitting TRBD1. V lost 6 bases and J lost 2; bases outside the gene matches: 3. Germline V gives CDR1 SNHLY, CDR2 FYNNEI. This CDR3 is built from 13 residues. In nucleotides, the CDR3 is TGTGCCAGCAGCCAACAGGGGAACTATGGCTACACCTTC. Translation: CASSQQGNYGYTF.

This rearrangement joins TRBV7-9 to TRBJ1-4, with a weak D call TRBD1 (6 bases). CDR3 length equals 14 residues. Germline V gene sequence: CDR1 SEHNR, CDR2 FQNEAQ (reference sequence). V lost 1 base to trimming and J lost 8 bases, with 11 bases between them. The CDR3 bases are TGTGCCAGCAGCTTAGGGCAGGGGACGGAAAAACTGTTTTTT. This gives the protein CASSLGQGTEKLFF.

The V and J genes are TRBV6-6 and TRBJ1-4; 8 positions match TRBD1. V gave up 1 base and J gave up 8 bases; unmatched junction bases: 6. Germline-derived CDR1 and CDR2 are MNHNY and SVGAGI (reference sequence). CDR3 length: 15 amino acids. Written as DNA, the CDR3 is TGTGCCAGCAGTTACTGGACAGGGAATGAGGAAAAACTGTTTTTT. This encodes CASSYWTGNEEKLFF.

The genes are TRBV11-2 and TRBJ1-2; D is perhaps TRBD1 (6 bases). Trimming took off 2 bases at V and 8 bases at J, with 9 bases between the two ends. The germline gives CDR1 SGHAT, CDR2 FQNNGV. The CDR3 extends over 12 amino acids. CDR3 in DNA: TGTGCCAGCAGCTTAAGAGGGACAGGCTACACCTTC. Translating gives CASSLRGTGYTF.

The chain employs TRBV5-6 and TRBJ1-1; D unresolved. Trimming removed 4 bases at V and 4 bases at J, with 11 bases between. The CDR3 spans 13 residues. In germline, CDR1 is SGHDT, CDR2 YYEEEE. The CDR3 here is CASSDTWVTEAFF. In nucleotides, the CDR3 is TGTGCCAGCAGCGACACATGGGTCACTGAAGCTTTCTTT. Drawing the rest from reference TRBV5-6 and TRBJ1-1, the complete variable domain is DAGVTQSPTHLIKTRGQQVTLRCSPKSGHDTVSWYQQALGQGPQFIFQYYEEEERQRGNFPDRFSGHQFPNYSSELNVNALLLGDSALYLCASSDTWVTEAFFGQGTRLTVV.

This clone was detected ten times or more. The CDR3 sequence is CASSLTRYNEQFF. The CDR3 nucleotides read TGTGCCAGCAGTTTGACTAGATACAATGAGCAGTTCTTC. The chain joins TRBV9 to TRBJ2-1; the D gene is possibly TRBD2 (6 bases). The CDR3 sequence is 13 residues long. Germline CDR1 SGDLS, CDR2 YYNGEE. The V gene lost 5 bases and the J gene lost 4 bases, with 10 bases spanning the gap. Looking up the rest from reference TRBV9 and TRBJ2-1 gives the full variable domain: DSGVTQTPKHLITATGQRVTLRCSPRSGDLSVYWYQQSLDQGLQFLIQYYNGEERAKGNILERFSAQQFPDLHSELNLSSLELGDSALYFCASSLTRYNEQFFGPGTRLTVL.